This TCR beta chain came from a study of T cells in Graves' hyperthyroidism and ophthalmopathy. Study-wide background: Blood from the periphery was taken at initial diagnosis, before any treatment.

Researchers defined stable Graves' hyperthyroidism as no ophthalmopathy progression within 18 months. Patients between 18 and 65 years old had hyperthyroidism, newly diagnosed and lasting under 2 months. The CDR3 is made up of 14 amino acids. Per germline, CDR1 MNHEY and CDR2 SVGEGT. The V end lost 2 bases, the J end lost 8 bases, and 13 bases lay between the germline ends. Concerning this clonotype: Antigen specificity is unknown.

The investigators amplified TCR beta CDR3 regions from RNA transcripts. First-round RT-PCR with HTBI primers amplified the TCR CDR3 region. TCRdb redid the calling of the multiplex PCR reads with MiXCR, one entry per CDR3 protein. The profile shows some 770,000 distinct CDR3 sequences, approximately 16% of them singletons. Study-level findings and limits: Most expanded thyroid clonotypes above 0.001 also appeared in blood.

The source of this sequence is a man younger than 30 with Graves' hyperthyroidism. The source material was blood. This chain connects TRBV6-2 or TRBV6-3 to TRBJ2-1, with D maybe TRBD2 (6 bases). DNA for the CDR3: TGTGCCAGCAGTTACGCCTTGGGGGGTCATGAGCAGTTCTTC. Protein sequence: CASSYALGGHEQFF.